The 13 T cell receptor beta chains in this list originate from one sample, sequenced in a study of CD8 T cell repertoires and HIV-1 epitope variants (dated by TCRdb to about 2020). Their recognized antigens are unknown. The library was made by the immunoSEQ multiplex PCR assay. TCRdb carries this immuneACCESS record with in-frame sequences only. Its versions omit some clonotypes, under half of them owing to an unresolved V gene in the studies checked, with the rest unexplained. The table for this sample lists under 7,000 clones; about 62% of them were counted only once. The ten largest make up roughly two fifths of the sample. The specimen sequenced was cultured CD8+ T cells derived from PBMCs. The origin of the receptors is a male donor with HIV.

The CDR3: CASSFERDTEAFF. In DNA form, the CDR3 reads TGTGCCAGCAGCTTTGAGAGGGACACTGAAGCTTTCTTT. The V gene is TRBV7-6, the J gene TRBJ1-1; D remains ambiguous. The CDR3 has 13 amino acids. Germline V gene lookup returns CDR1 SGHVS and CDR2 FNYEAQ. Trimming shortened V by 3 bases and J by 3 bases, and 8 bases separated the two germline ends.

The rearrangement uses TRBV7-2 and TRBJ2-7, with 8 bases fitting TRBD1. V lost 1 base, J lost 5 bases, and 4 bases stayed unmatched. Germline CDR1 and CDR2: SGHTA and FQGNSA. This CDR3 has 14 amino acids. As DNA, the CDR3 is TGTGCCAGCAGCTTAGGAGGACAGGGCCACGAGCAGTACTTC. This sequence encodes CASSLGGQGHEQYF.

The chain employs TRBV4-1 and TRBJ1-1, with 7 bases matching TRBD1. V trimming: 7 bases; J trimming: 0 bases; junction bases outside the gene matches: 17. The V gene's germline CDR1 is MGHRA and CDR2 YSYEKL. The CDR3 contains 18 residues. The CDR3 DNA reads TGCGCCAGCACAACTAAGCTAGGACAGGAAAAGTTGAACACTGAAGCTTTCTTT. It codes for CASTTKLGQEKLNTEAFF.

The chain uses TRBV27 and TRBJ2-3, with D possibly TRBD2 on 6 matching bases. V gave up 3 bases and J gave up 2 bases, with 15 bases separating them. The V gene's germline CDR1 is MNHEY and CDR2 SMNVEV (reference sequence). There are 16 residues in the CDR3. CDR3 in DNA: TGTGCCAGCAGTTTTGGTGGGGCGCGGGACACAGATACGCAGTATTTT. It is translated as CASSFGGARDTDTQYF.

The chain uses TRBV7-9 and TRBJ1-2; the match to TRBD1 covers 8 bases. This CDR3 spans 13 amino acids. Losses at the gene ends were 4 bases for V and 3 bases for J; bases not matched to a gene: 1. Germline CDR1 reads SEHNR; CDR2 reads FQNEAQ (reference sequence). CDR3 loop: CASSSDRDYGYTF. In DNA, the CDR3 is TGTGCCAGCAGCTCGGACAGGGACTATGGCTACACCTTC.

This clone is classed as medium-sized. The chain joins TRBV27 to TRBJ1-1; D is perhaps TRBD1 (5 bases). There are 13 residues in the CDR3. Germline CDR1 reads MNHEY; CDR2 reads SMNVEV (reference sequence). Trimming took 2 bases from V and 5 from J, leaving 9 bases between them. CDR3 sequence: CASSLGGGTEAFF. The CDR3 DNA reads TGTGCCAGCAGTTTAGGGGGAGGGACTGAAGCTTTCTTT.

The table lists this clone with a few counts. The chain couples TRBV5-6 to TRBJ1-6; no clear D gene. The germline V gene encodes CDR1 SGHDT and CDR2 YYEEEE. The germline V and J ends were trimmed by 0 bases and 8 bases, with 3 bases remaining between them. The CDR3 is 12 amino acids. The CDR3 spells CASSLDDSPLHF. In DNA form, the CDR3 reads TGTGCCAGCAGCTTGGACGATTCACCCCTCCACTTT.

The chain couples TRBV9 to TRBJ1-1, with TRBD1 as a possible D gene (5 bases). Trimming cost V 0 bases and J 0 bases, with 12 bases left between them. Germline loops: CDR1 SGDLS, CDR2 YYNGEE. The CDR3 runs to 16 residues. CDR3 coding DNA: TGTGCCAGCAGCGTAGGGGCAGGGATTATGAACACTGAAGCTTTCTTT. This translates into CASSVGAGIMNTEAFF.

The chain joins TRBV6-4 to TRBJ2-2; 11 nucleotides align to TRBD1. The V segment lost 7 bases and the J segment 4 bases; nucleotides outside the gene matches: 2. Germline V lookup: CDR1 MRHNA, CDR2 SNTAGT. This CDR3 is built from 14 residues. The CDR3 is CASTGTGGTGELFF. CDR3 sequence (DNA): TGTGCCAGCACCGGGACAGGGGGCACCGGGGAGCTGTTTTTT.

This rearrangement joins TRBV30 to TRBJ2-1; a possible D gene is TRBD1 (6 bases). CDR3 size: 12 residues. Germline-derived CDR1 and CDR2 are GTSNPN and SVGIG (reference sequence). Deletions cut 1 base from V and 13 bases from J, with 14 bases between. The CDR3 spells CAWSEGEQLQFF. The CDR3 DNA is TGTGCCTGGAGTGAGGGGGAACAGCTCCAGTTCTTC.

This clone came up once. This chain uses TRBV7-9 with TRBJ1-5; TRBD1 is a possible D gene (6 bases). Germline CDR1 reads SEHNR; CDR2 reads FQNEAQ (reference sequence). Trimming cost V 3 bases and J 7 bases, with 16 bases left between them. The CDR3 covers 15 residues. The chain's CDR3 is CASSLDGGRDQPQHF. The CDR3 DNA reads TGTGCCAGCAGCTTGGATGGGGGCCGAGACCAGCCCCAGCATTTT.

This clone was picked up a small number of times. The sample holds other DNA sequences that translate to the same CDR3. The chain carries TRBV6-1 and TRBJ2-2; D is perhaps TRBD1 (6 bases). This CDR3 is built from 14 residues. V was trimmed by 3 bases and J by 5 bases, leaving 10 bases between them. Germline assignment: CDR1 MNHNS and CDR2 SASEGT. The CDR3 spells CASSDKGETGELFF. In nucleotides, the CDR3 is TGTGCCAGCAGTGACAAGGGGGAGACCGGGGAGCTGTTTTTT.

This sequence joins TRBV28 and TRBJ2-7, with 10 bases identical to TRBD1. Trimming cost V 6 bases and J 4 bases; bases outside gene matches: 3. Germline V lookup: CDR1 MDHEN, CDR2 SYDVKM. CDR3 length: 13 residues. CDR3 amino acids: CASSPDRGYEQYF. The CDR3, as DNA: TGTGCCAGCAGCCCGGACAGGGGGTACGAGCAGTACTTC.